These 2 T cell receptor beta chains share one sample of origin, sequenced in a study of regulatory T cells in long-lasting Graves disease. Construction of the TCR beta libraries employed iRepertoire HTBI primers in conjunction with Arm-PCR of CDR3 regions. One entry per CDR3 protein, called by TCRdb with MiXCR from the multiplex PCR reads. Here the sample spans around 510,000 distinct CDR3 sequences, around 21% being singletons. Time point here: persistent/refractory GD, antithyroid drugs over 5 years with positive TRAb. From RNA extracted from PBMCs, the TCR library was made. Sequencing was performed on peripheral blood mononuclear cells (PBMCs), taken when the disease was refractory, from a patient treated with antithyroid drugs. The receptors were sampled from a female donor with Graves disease.

The chain joins TRBV27 to TRBJ1-4, with D possibly being TRBD1 (5 bases). CDR3 size: 10 residues. Germline-derived CDR1 and CDR2 are MNHEY and SMNVEV (reference sequence). With 7 bases removed from V and 14 bases from J, the gap between germline ends came to 11 bases. The DNA of the CDR3 is TGTGCCAGCACTCAGGGTCAGCTGTTTTTT. This translates into CASTQGQLFF.

Ten or more counts support this clonotype. This chain uses TRBV28 with TRBJ2-7; D is ambiguous. The CDR3 totals 13 residues. From germline, CDR1 is MDHEN and CDR2 SYDVKM. V was pared by 7 bases and J by 0 bases, with 10 bases between. CDR3 sequence reads: CASIGYTSYEQYF. CDR3 nucleotide sequence: TGTGCCAGCATAGGGTATACCTCCTACGAGCAGTACTTC.